This TCR beta chain came from a study of human T cells and chemical hapten exposure. Study background: Among samples, TCR yields varied mainly because of small differences in pooled library volume.

Trimming took off 7 bases at V and 0 bases at J, with 25 bases between the two ends. Germline loops: CDR1 MNHEY, CDR2 SVGEGT. The CDR3 extends over 20 amino acids. In TCRdb, the RACE reads were re-called with MiXCR into one record per CDR3 protein. The sample contains 300,000 to 400,000 distinct CDR3 sequences, less than 6.5% of which appear only once. Time point specified: pre-sensitization, week 0. As for treatment: therapeutic diphenylcyclopropenone sensitization with weekly scalp DPC. Drawing of blood took place ahead of applying each patch test. In this sample, this clonotype turned up a few times.

The sequencing used whole blood, collected in connection with sensitization to the hapten diphenylcyclopropenone (DPC). The chain recombines TRBV6-2 or TRBV6-3 with TRBJ2-6; D possibly corresponds to TRBD1 (7 bases). The source is a woman between 50 and 59 years old with alopecia areata. Some clones in this sample may be carry-over from other donors' samples. CDR3: CASNQFTSTGTHSGANVLTF. CDR3 in DNA: TGTGCCAGCAACCAATTTACCTCGACAGGGACTCACTCTGGGGCCAACGTCCTGACTTTC.